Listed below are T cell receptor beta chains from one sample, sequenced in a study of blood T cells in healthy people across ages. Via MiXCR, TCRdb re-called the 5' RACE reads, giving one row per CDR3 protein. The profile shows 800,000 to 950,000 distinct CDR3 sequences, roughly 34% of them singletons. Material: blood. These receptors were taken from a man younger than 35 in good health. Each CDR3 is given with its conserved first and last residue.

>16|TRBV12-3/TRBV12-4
CASSLPGTGGNQPQHF
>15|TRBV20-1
CSAPFGRGSTDTQYF
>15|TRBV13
CASSETSPDSYEQYF
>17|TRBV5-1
CASSDALAGGSTDTQYF
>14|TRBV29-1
CSVISGGSTGELFF
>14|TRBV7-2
CASSARGGQETQYF
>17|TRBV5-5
CASSPRRQGTFTDTQNF
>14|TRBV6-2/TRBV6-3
CASRATTLTDTQYF
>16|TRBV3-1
CASSQARGLLTETQYF
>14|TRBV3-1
CATSTSGDSETQYF
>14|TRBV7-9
CASSDRVRSHGLYF
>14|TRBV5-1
CASGIQGPDEKLFF
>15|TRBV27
CASSFLGGSLNTQYF
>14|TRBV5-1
CASSKGASTDTQYF
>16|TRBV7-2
CASSPWSGDSYNEQYF
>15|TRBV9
CASSVGDPSSHEQFF
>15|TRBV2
CASSEDGIRAYEQYF
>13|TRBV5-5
CTSSLIGTDTQYF
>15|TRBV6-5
CASSSNGITADTQYF
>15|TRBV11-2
CASSPRQGSTGELFF
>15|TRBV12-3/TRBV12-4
CASTSPPRSYNEQFF
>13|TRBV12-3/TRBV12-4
CASTPPGANVLTF
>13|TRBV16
CASSNSGANVLTF
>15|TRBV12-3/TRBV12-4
CASSPGQGGWPEAFF
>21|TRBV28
CASTTSRLGQVPSSYNSPLHF
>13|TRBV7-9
CASTVGGDYGYTF
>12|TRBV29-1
CSVDRDRETQYF
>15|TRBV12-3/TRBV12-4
CASSLALGRAYEQFF
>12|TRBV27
CASSLNQETQYF
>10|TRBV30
CAWSDYGYTF
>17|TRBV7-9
CASSFGGTGSRTDTQYF
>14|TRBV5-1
CASSFSRRPTEAFF
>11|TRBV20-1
CSAERGYGYTF
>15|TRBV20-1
CSARDQYRETNEQYF
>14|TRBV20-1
CSAGHLVATETQYF
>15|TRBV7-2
CASSLIQGARTEAFF
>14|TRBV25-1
CASSDPGQGYEQYF
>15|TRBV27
CASSFDRASNQPQHF